This T cell receptor (beta chain) was observed in a study of blood T cell repertoires in COVID-19. The protocol was immunoSEQ multiplex PCR, while the TCRdb copy is restricted to in-frame clones and leaves out a portion. The sample holds 120,000 or so clones; around 81% are singletons and the top ten take approximately 17%. The CDR3 sequence is 13 residues long. Looked up from germline, CDR1 is LNHDA and CDR2 is SQIVND (reference sequence). V lost 4 bases and J lost 5, with 11 bases in between. The clonotype originates from a man aged 25 to 40 with COVID-19, enrolled during active disease. Sequenced input: peripheral blood. V and J are TRBV19 and TRBJ1-1; a weak D match, TRBD1 (5 bases). The CDR3 loop is CASSTGGTTEAFF. Here the CDR3 DNA reads TGTGCCAGTAGTACCGGGGGAACTACTGAAGCTTTCTTT.